The 6 T cell receptor beta chains below were found in one sample sequenced in a study of cytomegalovirus exposure and HLA in healthy donors. PCR was performed using 60 Vbeta and 13 Jbeta primers. Using immunoSEQ multiplex PCR, the repertoire was profiled, and TCRdb retains in-frame clones only, with some absent. The sample has about 280,000 clones, roughly 90% seen once. Sequencing was done on a sample of PBMCs. The receptors originated from a woman under 30 in good health and CMV-seronegative.

CDR3 sequence: CASQSPGLAGAPTSYEQYF. The CDR3 DNA is TGTGCCAGCCAAAGCCCGGGACTAGCGGGGGCCCCTACCTCATACGAGCAGTACTTC. The chain recombines TRBV2 with TRBJ2-7, with TRBD2 identical over 14 bases. The CDR3 is made up of 19 amino acids. V was clipped by 8 bases and J by 4 bases; unmatched bases: 19. The germline V gene encodes CDR1 SNHLY and CDR2 FYNNEI.

V gene TRBV13 combines with J gene TRBJ1-2, with 7 positions matching TRBD1. This CDR3 region has 12 residues. After removal of 1 base from V and 8 bases from J, the junction contained 1 base not matched to a gene. Germline CDR1 reads PRHDT; CDR2 reads FYEKMQ (reference sequence). The CDR3 bases are TGTGCCAGCAGCTTAGTGACAGGGGGCTACACCTTC. It specifies CASSLVTGGYTF.

The rearrangement uses TRBV30 and TRBJ1-6; the match to TRBD1 covers 7 bases. V lost 2 bases to trimming and J lost 9 bases; unmatched junction nucleotides: 10. The CDR3 covers 15 residues. CDR1 and CDR2 from the germline V gene are GTSNPN and SVGIG (reference sequence). For the CDR3, the DNA is TGTGCCTGGAGTCCCCTCCGGGACAGCAGTTCACCCCTCCACTTT. Translating it yields CAWSPLRDSSSPLHF.

The gene calls are TRBV5-1 and TRBJ2-1; D unresolved. V dropped 1 base and J dropped 4 bases, with 6 bases sitting between them. Germline V lookup: CDR1 SGHRS, CDR2 YFSETQ. This CDR3 is built from 13 residues. The CDR3 DNA is TGCGCCAGCAGCTTGTACATGTACAATGAGCAGTTCTTC. This gives the protein CASSLYMYNEQFF.

This clone was detected a few times. J is TRBJ1-2 and V is TRBV25-1, with TRBD1 matching 9 bases. CDR3 length: 12 residues. Germline CDR1 MGHDK, CDR2 SYGVNS. V shed 8 bases, J shed 6 bases, and the junction held 4 bases outside the gene matches. CDR3 loop: CASRRDRDGYTF. CDR3 DNA sequence: TGTGCCAGCCGGAGGGACAGGGATGGCTACACCTTC.

J is TRBJ2-7 and V is TRBV27; TRBD1 matches at 7 bases. Germline V gene sequence: CDR1 MNHEY, CDR2 SMNVEV (reference sequence). The CDR3 is 14 residues long. V shed 5 bases and J 4 bases; nucleotides not matched to a gene: 8. For the CDR3, the DNA is TGTGCCAGCAGTCCGACAGGGATGGGGTACGAGCAGTACTTC. Protein sequence: CASSPTGMGYEQYF.